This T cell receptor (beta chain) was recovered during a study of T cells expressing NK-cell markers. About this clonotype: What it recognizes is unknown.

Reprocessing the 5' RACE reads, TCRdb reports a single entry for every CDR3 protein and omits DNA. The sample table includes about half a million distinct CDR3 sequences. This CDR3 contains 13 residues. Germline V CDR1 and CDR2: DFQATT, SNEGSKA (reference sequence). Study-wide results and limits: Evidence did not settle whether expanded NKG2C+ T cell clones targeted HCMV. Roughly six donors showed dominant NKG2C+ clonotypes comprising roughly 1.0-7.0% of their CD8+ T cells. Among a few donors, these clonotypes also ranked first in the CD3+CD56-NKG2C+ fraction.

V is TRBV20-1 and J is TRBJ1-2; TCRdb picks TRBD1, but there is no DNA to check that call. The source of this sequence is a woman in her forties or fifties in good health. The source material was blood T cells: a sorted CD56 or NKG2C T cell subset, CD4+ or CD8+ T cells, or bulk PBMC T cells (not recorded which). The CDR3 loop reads CTAPGTGGYGYTF.